The 7 T cell receptor beta chains below come from one sample, sequenced in a study of cytomegalovirus exposure and HLA in healthy donors. This PCR relied on a set of 60 Vbeta primers and 13 Jbeta primers. Produced via immunoSEQ multiplex PCR; TCRdb's table is partial and in-frame only. The data contain roughly 130,000 clones, about four fifths of them singletons. Sequencing input: PBMCs. All receptors come from a woman aged 35 to 49 in good health and CMV-seronegative.

The V gene is TRBV6-1, the J gene TRBJ2-5, with 10 bases lining up with TRBD1. Germline CDR1 reads MNHNS; CDR2 reads SASEGT. The CDR3 runs 14 residues. V was pared by 7 bases and J by 1 base, with 3 bases of the junction left unmatched. CDR3 protein: CASMRQGAQETQYF. In DNA form, the CDR3 reads TGTGCCAGCATGCGACAGGGGGCCCAAGAGACCCAGTACTTC.

The genes are TRBV7-2 and TRBJ2-1; a weak D match, TRBD2 (6 bases). V was cut by 1 base and J by 6 bases, with 13 bases left in between. There are 15 residues in the CDR3. Looked up from germline, CDR1 is SGHTA and CDR2 is FQGNSA. CDR3 residues: CASSLVTNSGNEQFF. Written as DNA, the CDR3 is TGTGCCAGCAGCTTAGTGACAAATAGCGGCAATGAGCAGTTCTTC.

The chain has TRBV6-6 and TRBJ1-2; TRBD1 might be the D (6 bases). Per the germline V gene, CDR1 is MNHNY and CDR2 is SVGAGI (reference sequence). The CDR3 extends over 16 amino acids. With 0 bases removed from V and 5 bases from J, the gap between germline ends came to 16 bases. The chain's CDR3 is CASSYSIPDSVYGYTF. DNA of the CDR3: TGTGCCAGCAGTTACTCGATCCCGGACAGTGTATATGGCTACACCTTC.

V is TRBV6-1 and J is TRBJ2-3; D call uncertain. Germline V CDR1 and CDR2: MNHNS, SASEGT. This CDR3 spans 15 amino acids. Trimming removed 2 bases at V and 9 bases at J, with 18 bases between. The CDR3 loop reads CASSESPGEAFTQYF. Here the CDR3 DNA reads TGTGCCAGCAGTGAATCCCCCGGCGAGGCGTTCACGCAGTATTTT.

The chain employs TRBV6-6 and TRBJ1-1; D not certain. Germline values: CDR1 MNHNY, CDR2 SVGAGI (reference sequence). This CDR3 has 13 residues. V was shortened by 7 bases and J by 10 bases, with 19 bases between the two germline ends. As DNA, the CDR3 is TGTGCCAGCATCCAGGACTCGTTGGCCCGAGCTTTCTTT. This sequence encodes CASIQDSLARAFF.

This chain uses TRBV12-2 with TRBJ2-4; TRBD2 is the table's D call, not checked against the DNA. TRBV12-2 is a recognized pseudogene. The CDR3 loop spans 16 amino acids. CDR3 sequence: CASRLEQRVAKNIQYF. CDR3 coding DNA: TGTGCAAGTCGCTTAGAGCAGAGGGTAGCCAAAAACATTCAGTACTTC.

This clone was recorded once. The chain carries TRBV6-6 and TRBJ1-6; D uncertain. Germline values: CDR1 MNHNY, CDR2 SVGAGI (reference sequence). Trimming removed 2 bases at V and 5 bases at J, with 7 bases between. The CDR3 extends over 14 amino acids. CDR3: CASSYSPNNSPLHF. The CDR3 nucleotides are TGTGCCAGCAGTTACAGCCCAAATAATTCACCCCTCCACTTT.